Below, 31 T cell receptor beta chains from the same sample are listed, as sequenced in a study of chemoradiotherapy in HPV16-positive cancers. Data came from immunoSEQ multiplex PCR; TCRdb stores just in-frame clones and leaves some out. The sample includes about 14,000 clones, 60% to 75% of them seen just once. This sample was taken from a patient who underwent chemoradiotherapy. The source of these receptors is a human donor with HPV-associated anogenital cancer.

J is TRBJ2-3 and V is TRBV9; D possibly corresponds to TRBD2 (6 bases). Germline assignment: CDR1 SGDLS and CDR2 YYNGEE. Trimming took off 2 bases at V and 8 bases at J, with 21 bases between the two ends. The CDR3 is made up of 16 amino acids. This CDR3 is CASSVTVAGSTGTQYF. The DNA of the CDR3 is TGTGCCAGCAGCGTTACGGTCGCGGGGTCGACGGGTACGCAGTATTTT.

V usage is TRBV9 and J usage is TRBJ2-5; 7 bases match TRBD2. Germline V gene lookup returns CDR1 SGDLS and CDR2 YYNGEE. J was trimmed by 4 bases and V by 2 bases; bases with no gene match: 11. The CDR3 has 16 residues. The CDR3 DNA reads TGTGCCAGCAGCGTGGTGGGGTATGGCGGGGGAGAGACCCAGTACTTC. This gives the protein CASSVVGYGGGETQYF.

DNA of the CDR3: TGTGCCTGGAGTGTAAAAAGGACAACGTACCCCTACGAGCAGTACTTC. Amino acid sequence: CAWSVKRTTYPYEQYF. The genes are TRBV30 and TRBJ2-7, with D maybe TRBD1 (5 bases). The germline gives CDR1 GTSNPN, CDR2 SVGIG (reference sequence). The V and J ends lost 0 bases and 2 bases respectively, with 17 bases between them. CDR3 length: 16 residues.

V and J are TRBV21-1 and TRBJ1-2. TRBV21-1 is a known pseudogene. The CDR3 spans 16 residues. CDR3 nucleotides: TGTGCCAGCAGCAAAGGGGGGTCCTGCCGTACATATGGCTACACCTTC. This encodes CASSKGGSCRTYGYTF.

V gene TRBV21-1 combines with J gene TRBJ1-3; the tabulated D call, TRBD1, remains unverified against the DNA. TRBV21-1 is given as a pseudogene. The CDR3 extends over 16 amino acids. The CDR3 DNA sequence: TGTGCCAGCAGCACACCGGGACAGGGGGGTGGAAACACCATATATTTT. The encoded protein is CASSTPGQGGGNTIYF.

This chain connects TRBV4-2 to TRBJ1-2; D uncertain. Germline values: CDR1 LGHNA, CDR2 YNFKEQ. The CDR3 length is 12 residues. The V end lost 0 bases, the J end lost 4 bases, and 3 bases lay between the germline ends. The chain's CDR3 is CASSQDPYGYTF. CDR3 in DNA: TGTGCCAGCAGCCAAGATCCCTATGGCTACACCTTC.

The chain has TRBV19 and TRBJ2-1; D may be TRBD2 (5 bases). The V end was cut by 2 bases, the J end by 2 bases, with 13 bases between. The CDR3 is made up of 16 amino acids. Germline assignment: CDR1 LNHDA and CDR2 SQIVND (reference sequence). CDR3 sequence (DNA): TGTGCCAGTAGTATAAGTGTGGGAGTCACCTACAATGAGCAGTTCTTC. It is translated as CASSISVGVTYNEQFF.

The gene calls are TRBV9 and TRBJ2-1; possibly TRBD1 or TRBD2 for D (5 bases each). Trimming removed 4 bases from V and 0 bases from J, with 14 bases in between. Germline CDR1 reads SGDLS; CDR2 reads YYNGEE. The CDR3 sequence is 16 residues long. CDR3 in amino acids: CASSLDSTSSYNEQFF. In nucleotides, the CDR3 is TGTGCCAGCAGCCTCGACAGCACTAGCTCCTACAATGAGCAGTTCTTC.

V gene TRBV5-8 combines with J gene TRBJ1-2; D is unclear. The CDR3 runs to 14 residues. CDR1 is SGHTS, CDR2 YDEGEE, per germline. Trimming removed 3 bases at V and 0 bases at J, with 9 bases between. Here the CDR3 DNA reads TGTGCCAGCAGCTGGAGAAGTTCTAACTATGGCTACACCTTC. Its translation: CASSWRSSNYGYTF.

This clone has more than one count but fewer than ten. V is TRBV5-6 and J is TRBJ2-1; perhaps TRBD2 as D (6 bases). Germline V gene data show CDR1 as SGHDT and CDR2 as YYEEEE. The V end was cut by 2 bases, the J end by 2 bases, with 17 bases between. This CDR3 has 17 amino acids. CDR3 in amino acids: CASSFESAGRAYNEQFF. The CDR3 nucleotides are TGTGCCAGCAGCTTTGAATCGGCGGGGAGAGCCTACAATGAGCAGTTCTTC.

The chain uses TRBV29-1 and TRBJ1-2, with TRBD1 matching over 12 bases. Germline loops: CDR1 SQVTM, CDR2 ANQGSEA. V was clipped by 3 bases and J by 8 bases; unmatched bases: 7. The CDR3 spans 14 residues. The CDR3, as DNA: TGCAGCGTTGATGGGGACAGGGGGCTGAGAGGCTACACCTTC. This sequence encodes CSVDGDRGLRGYTF.

The genes are TRBV18 and TRBJ1-1; D may be TRBD1 (6 bases). The germline CDR1 and CDR2 sequences are KGHSH and LQKENI. Trimming took off 2 bases at V and 0 bases at J, with 13 bases between the two ends. The CDR3 is 16 residues long. The CDR3 spells CASSPNGGPMNTEAFF. In DNA, the CDR3 is TGTGCCAGCTCACCAAATGGGGGCCCAATGAACACTGAAGCTTTCTTT.

J is TRBJ2-1 and V is TRBV7-3, with 7 bases that match TRBD1. The J segment lost 10 bases and the V segment lost 5 bases, leaving 8 bases of the junction unmatched. CDR1 SGHTA and CDR2 FQGTGA come from the germline V gene. This CDR3 has 13 residues. CDR3 residues: CASSPGQEHEQFF. For the CDR3, the DNA is TGTGCCAGCAGCCCTGGACAGGAACACGAGCAGTTCTTC.

V and J are TRBV6-5 and TRBJ1-6; TRBD1 is a possible D gene (6 bases). Trimming shortened V by 7 bases and J by 7 bases, and 11 bases separated the two germline ends. Germline V lookup: CDR1 MNHEY, CDR2 SVGAGI. The CDR3 consists of 13 residues. The CDR3: CASKETGNSPLHF. CDR3 in DNA: TGTGCCAGCAAGGAGACAGGAAATTCACCCCTCCACTTT.

The table lists this clone with a few counts. The J gene is TRBJ2-3, the V gene TRBV9; weak D call: TRBD1 (5 bases). From germline, CDR1 is SGDLS and CDR2 YYNGEE. Trimming left V 3 bases short and J 2 bases short, with 13 bases between. The CDR3 consists of 15 residues. The CDR3 DNA is TGTGCCAGCAGCGACTACGACAGTCCCACAGATACGCAGTATTTT. It translates to CASSDYDSPTDTQYF. Combining the CDR3 with reference TRBV9 and TRBJ2-3 gives the whole variable domain DSGVTQTPKHLITATGQRVTLRCSPRSGDLSVYWYQQSLDQGLQFLIQYYNGEERAKGNILERFSAQQFPDLHSELNLSSLELGDSALYFCASSDYDSPTDTQYFGPGTRLTVL.

V and J are TRBV27 and TRBJ1-2; D is possibly TRBD1 (5 bases). The CDR3 spans 15 residues. Germline loops: CDR1 MNHEY, CDR2 SMNVEV (reference sequence). V lost 4 bases and J lost 8, with 20 bases in between. Here the CDR3 DNA reads TGTGCCAGCAGTTCCGACCCTGTGGGGCGTCGGGGCTACACCTTC. Its translation is CASSSDPVGRRGYTF.

The chain joins TRBV7-9 to TRBJ2-5, with 7 bases that match TRBD2. CDR1 is SEHNR, CDR2 FQNEAQ, per germline (reference sequence). J gave up 4 bases and V 7 bases, and 6 bases lay outside the gene matches. The CDR3 totals 13 residues. CDR3 DNA sequence: TGTGCCAGCACCGCCGGGACTACAGAGACCCAGTACTTC. As protein: CASTAGTTETQYF.

The J gene is TRBJ1-1, the V gene TRBV29-1; a weak D match, TRBD1 (5 bases). The CDR3 contains 13 residues. V lost 7 bases and J lost 4, with 16 bases in between. Per germline, CDR1 SQVTM and CDR2 ANQGSEA. The CDR3: CSADAGDGTEAFF. CDR3 DNA sequence: TGCAGCGCCGACGCCGGGGACGGCACTGAAGCTTTCTTT.

The gene calls are TRBV5-6 and TRBJ2-2; D is perhaps TRBD2 (6 bases). Trimming removed 10 bases at V and 2 bases at J, with 15 bases between. This CDR3 has 14 residues. In germline, CDR1 is SGHDT, CDR2 YYEEEE. CDR3 region: CACSGLTNTGELFF. DNA of the CDR3: TGTGCCTGCTCCGGACTAACAAACACCGGGGAGCTGTTTTTT.

This sequence joins TRBV5-1 and TRBJ2-7; D is possibly TRBD2 (5 bases). V was pared by 4 bases and J by 0 bases, with 17 bases between. CDR1 is SGHRS, CDR2 YFSETQ, per germline. This CDR3 comprises 16 residues. CDR3 sequence (DNA): TGCGCCAGCAGCGATTCCCGGGCCACTAGCTCCTACGAGCAGTACTTC. Translation: CASSDSRATSSYEQYF. Full variable domain (outside the CDR3, taken from reference TRBV5-1 and TRBJ2-7): KAGVTQTPRYLIKTRGQQVTLSCSPISGHRSVSWYQQTPGQGLQFLFEYFSETQRNKGNFPGRFSGRQFSNSRSEMNVSTLELGDSALYLCASSDSRATSSYEQYFGPGTRLTVT.

This clone was detected only a few times. The chain is built from TRBV5-4 and TRBJ2-1; D is unresolved. Germline CDR1 and CDR2: SGHNT and YYREEE (reference sequence). V lost 0 bases to trimming and J lost 1 base, with 5 bases between them. The CDR3 sequence is 14 residues long. The DNA of the CDR3 is TGTGCCAGCAGCTTGGGTCCGTCCTACAATGAGCAGTTCTTC. Residues: CASSLGPSYNEQFF.

The gene calls are TRBV18 and TRBJ2-5; D may be TRBD2 (5 bases). V lost 1 base and J 0 bases, leaving 9 bases between the germline ends. Germline-derived CDR1 and CDR2 are KGHSH and LQKENI. There are 15 residues in the CDR3. For the CDR3, the DNA is TGTGCCAGCTCACCACGGACTCAAAACCAAGAGACCCAGTACTTC. As protein: CASSPRTQNQETQYF.

This chain links TRBV6-6 with TRBJ1-5; D unclear. Trimming removed 4 bases from V and 6 bases from J, with 4 bases in between. CDR1 is MNHNY and CDR2 is SVGAGI in the germline V gene (reference sequence). The length of the CDR3 is 11 residues. The CDR3 coding sequence is TGTGCCAGCAGTTCAGTTCAGCCCCAGCATTTT. Residues: CASSSVQPQHF.

The V call is TRBV6-5, the J call TRBJ1-4; 9 bases match TRBD1. This CDR3 contains 15 residues. Germline V lookup: CDR1 MNHEY, CDR2 SVGAGI. The J segment lost 7 bases and the V segment lost 3 bases, leaving 6 bases of the junction unmatched. Written as DNA, the CDR3 is TGTGCCAGCAGTTATGAGGGACAGGGTAGTGAAAAACTGTTTTTT. It translates to CASSYEGQGSEKLFF.

This clone was counted between two and nine times. The genes are TRBV2 and TRBJ1-1, with a tentative D call TRBD1 (6 bases). V was pared by 6 bases and J by 2 bases, with 10 bases between. The CDR3 is 13 amino acids. Germline CDR1 and CDR2: SNHLY and FYNNEI. CDR3 loop: CASSRGLNTEAFF. The CDR3 DNA reads TGTGCCAGCAGCAGGGGTCTAAACACTGAAGCTTTCTTT.

V usage is TRBV4-1 and J usage is TRBJ2-4, with a weak D call TRBD2 (6 bases). The ends were cut back, 0 bases at V and 4 bases at J, with 16 bases in the middle. Germline V gene lookup returns CDR1 MGHRA and CDR2 YSYEKL. The CDR3 consists of 17 residues. The CDR3 coding sequence is TGCGCCAGCAGCCAAGATACAAGCGTCGGAGGGAAAAACATTCAGTACTTC. This sequence encodes CASSQDTSVGGKNIQYF.

The chain has TRBV7-8 and TRBJ1-2; 8 nucleotides line up with TRBD1. V was clipped by 4 bases and J by 4 bases; unmatched bases: 8. Germline loops: CDR1 SGHVS, CDR2 FQNEAQ. The CDR3 length is 15 residues. CDR3 residues: CASSSRDRPSYGYTF. DNA of the CDR3: TGTGCCAGCAGCTCCCGGGACAGGCCGTCCTATGGCTACACCTTC.

The rearrangement uses TRBV5-1 and TRBJ2-2, with D maybe TRBD1 (5 bases). Germline V gene sequence: CDR1 SGHRS, CDR2 YFSETQ. The CDR3 is made up of 16 amino acids. V lost 5 bases and J 3 bases, leaving 17 bases between the germline ends. In DNA, the CDR3 is TGCGCCAGCAGGGCTGACCCAGGGCTCCACACCGGGGAGCTGTTTTTT. Translation gives CASRADPGLHTGELFF.

This chain links TRBV5-1 with TRBJ1-3; 7 positions agree with TRBD1. With V trimmed by 3 bases and J by 4 bases, 13 bases remained unmatched. This CDR3 contains 17 residues. CDR1 is SGHRS, CDR2 YFSETQ, per germline. CDR3 nucleotides: TGCGCCAGCAGCTCCCAAACAACAGGGGCTGCGGGAAACACCATATATTTT. This sequence encodes CASSSQTTGAAGNTIYF.

This clone was found once. Its ends do not fully match the called genes, so a read error is possible. V and J are TRBV6-1 and TRBJ2-5, with no clear D. CDR1 is MNHNS and CDR2 is SASEGT in the germline V gene. This CDR3 contains 13 residues. CDR3 sequence (DNA): TGTGCCAGCAGTGAGGGCACGAGGCTCCTTATCGACTTC. Its translation is CASSEGTRLLIDF.

The chain employs TRBV6-5 and TRBJ1-4; D possibly corresponds to TRBD1 (5 bases). Germline CDR1 MNHEY, CDR2 SVGAGI. The CDR3 contains 13 residues. Trimming shortened V by 6 bases and J by 11 bases, and 16 bases separated the two germline ends. CDR3 amino acids: CASSSRGLRKLFF. DNA of the CDR3: TGTGCCAGCAGCTCCCGGGGCTTAAGGAAACTGTTTTTT.